This T cell receptor beta chain was sequenced during a study of vaccination and CD4 T cells after COVID-19. The study sequenced cultured CD4+ T cell DNA using the Oncomine TCR Beta short-read assay. TCRdb independently ran MiXCR on the PCR reads; one entry per CDR3 protein. Among about 10,000 distinct CDR3 sequences listed, around 55% were seen once. Treatment defined: approximately 11-day PBMC culture with coronavirus spike peptide pools or control peptides (ViraFEST assay). Half the medium was exchanged for fresh IL-2 medium on days 3 and 7. The CDR3 length is 14 residues. Germline CDR1 and CDR2: MNHNS and SASEGT. V lost 6 bases to trimming and J lost 3 bases, with 11 bases between them. Details on this clonotype: Its cognate antigen is unknown.

The receptor's source is a human donor who had recovered from COVID-19. Input material: CD4+ T cells from blood, cultured in vitro. The genes are TRBV6-1 and TRBJ1-4, with TRBD1 as a possible D gene (5 bases). Written as DNA, the CDR3 is TGTGCCAGCAGCTATGGGACCTCTAATGAAAAACTGTTTTTT. Translation gives CASSYGTSNEKLFF.